The 9 T cell receptor beta chains below come from one sample, sequenced in a study of post-analysis software for immune sequencing data. The study, taken as a whole, reports: Controls had lower frequencies than patients of about 5 TRBV segments, which included TRBV5-6, TRBV5-1 and TRBV20-1.

Unique molecular identifiers featured in each of the TCR beta cDNA libraries. MiXCR was run by TCRdb on the PCR reads, yielding one entry per CDR3 protein. Of approximately 770,000 distinct CDR3 sequences detected, about 43% appear once; the ten largest clones hold 4% to 5%. These receptors' antigens are unknown. Sequenced sample: blood. All receptors come from a girl between 10 and 17 years old with multiple sclerosis.

This clonotype turned up a few times. The chain joins TRBV4-3 to TRBJ2-2, with 7 bases fitting TRBD1. In germline, CDR1 is LGHNA, CDR2 YSLEER. Trimming took 4 bases from V and 0 from J; bases not matched to a gene: 5. This CDR3 has 16 amino acids. CDR3 amino acids: CASSPRQGPNTGELFF. The CDR3 bases are TGCGCCAGCAGCCCCCGACAGGGCCCGAACACCGGGGAGCTGTTTTTT.

This clonotype was detected a few times. V usage is TRBV6-2 or TRBV6-3 and J usage is TRBJ2-7; TRBD2 aligns across 13 bases. Trimming at V came to 6 bases and at J to 0 bases, leaving 2 bases not matched to a gene. The CDR3 has 15 residues. Germline V gene sequence: CDR1 MNHEY, CDR2 SVGEGT. CDR3 coding DNA: TGTGCCAGCAGGCGGACTAGCGGGAGCTCCTACGAGCAGTACTTC. Protein sequence: CASRRTSGSSYEQYF.

The genes are TRBV28 and TRBJ2-1; TRBD2 is a possible D gene (5 bases). The V and J ends lost 7 bases and 3 bases respectively, with 10 bases between them. Germline CDR1 MDHEN, CDR2 SYDVKM. The CDR3 contains 13 residues. As DNA, the CDR3 is TGTGCCAGCATCCAGGCGGGCTACAATGAGCAGTTCTTC. Its translation is CASIQAGYNEQFF.

This clonotype was detected ten times or more. The chain uses TRBV7-9 and TRBJ2-7, with D possibly being TRBD1 or TRBD2 (5 bases each). V lost 5 bases to trimming and J lost 2 bases, with 7 bases between them. The CDR3 is made up of 12 amino acids. Germline CDR1 is SEHNR and CDR2 is FQNEAQ (reference sequence). The CDR3 is CASSPGPYEQYF. In DNA form, the CDR3 reads TGTGCCAGCAGCCCGGGACCCTACGAGCAGTACTTC.

This rearrangement joins TRBV20-1 to TRBJ2-7; D is perhaps TRBD1 (5 bases). V lost 0 bases and J 3 bases, leaving 9 bases between the germline ends. The CDR3 extends over 13 amino acids. Germline-derived CDR1 and CDR2 are DFQATT and SNEGSKA (reference sequence). Here the CDR3 reads CSARDWTNYEQYF. The DNA of the CDR3 is TGCAGTGCTAGAGATTGGACAAACTACGAGCAGTACTTC.

The chain carries TRBV15 and TRBJ2-3; possible D gene TRBD1, 5 bases. V lost 5 bases, J lost 3 bases, and 15 bases lay in between. This CDR3 comprises 15 residues. Germline CDR1 and CDR2: LNHNV and YYDKDF (reference sequence). CDR3 sequence: CATSERYGATDTQYF. The DNA for the CDR3 is TGTGCCACCAGCGAGAGATATGGGGCGACAGATACGCAGTATTTT.

V and J are TRBV7-9 and TRBJ1-2; 12 nucleotides align to TRBD1. The germline V gene has CDR1 SEHNR and CDR2 FQNEAQ (reference sequence). This CDR3 is built from 15 residues. The J segment lost 7 bases and the V segment lost 6 bases, leaving 9 bases of the junction unmatched. In nucleotides, the CDR3 is TGTGCCAGCAGTTCCGACGGGACAGGGGGCCGTGGCTACACCTTC. As protein: CASSSDGTGGRGYTF.

CDR3 DNA sequence: TGTGCCAGCAGTGAAGCAGACAGCTCCTATAATTCACCCCTCCACTTT. Translated: CASSEADSSYNSPLHF. The chain links TRBV6-1 to TRBJ1-6, with D perhaps TRBD1 (5 bases). CDR1 and CDR2 from the germline V gene are MNHNS and SASEGT. The CDR3 is 16 residues long. The V end was cut by 0 bases, the J end by 0 bases, with 6 bases between.

The chain combines TRBV28 with TRBJ2-1; 9 bases are a match to TRBD1. This CDR3 spans 16 amino acids. The germline CDR1 and CDR2 sequences are MDHEN and SYDVKM. Losses at the gene ends were 6 bases for V and 8 bases for J; bases not matched to a gene: 14. The CDR3 loop reads CASRLTGTGRFDEQFF. DNA of the CDR3: TGTGCCAGCAGGCTTACCGGGACAGGGAGGTTCGATGAGCAGTTCTTC.